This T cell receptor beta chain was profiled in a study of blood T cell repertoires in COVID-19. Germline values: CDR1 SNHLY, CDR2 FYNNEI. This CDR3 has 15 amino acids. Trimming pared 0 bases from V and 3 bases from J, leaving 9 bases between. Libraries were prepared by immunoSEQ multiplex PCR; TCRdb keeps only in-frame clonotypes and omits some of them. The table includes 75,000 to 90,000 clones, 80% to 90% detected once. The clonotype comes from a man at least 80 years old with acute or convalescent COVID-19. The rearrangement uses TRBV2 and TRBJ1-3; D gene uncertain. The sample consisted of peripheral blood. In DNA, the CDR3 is TGTGCCAGCAGTGAAGCGGCCTCTCTTGGAAACACCATATATTTT. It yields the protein CASSEAASLGNTIYF.